This paragraph covers one T cell receptor (beta chain) sequence. This specimen belongs to a study of T cells expressing NK-cell markers. About the study: It was sorted CD3+CD56+NKG2C+, CD3+CD56+NKG2C- and CD3+CD56-NKG2C+ T cells that supplied the TCR beta repertoires. The study sequenced eight donors, seven HCMV-seropositive and one seronegative.

As the method of synthesis, 5'RACE template switching with UMIs yielded TCR beta cDNA. TCRdb reprocessed the 5' RACE reads and keeps a single row for each CDR3 protein, giving no DNA. The repertoire table contains about 180,000 distinct CDR3 sequences. The specimen was blood T cells: a sorted CD56 or NKG2C T cell subset, CD4+ or CD8+ T cells, or bulk PBMC T cells (not recorded which). The sequence was collected from a man aged 18-70 years in good health.

CDR3 protein: CASSLGQGAFYNEQFF. The chain has TRBV13 and TRBJ2-1; there is no DNA to check the TCRdb D call of TRBD1. The CDR3 consists of 16 residues. Germline V gives CDR1 PRHDT, CDR2 FYEKMQ (reference sequence).